Included here is one TCR beta chain sequence, with context. The data stem from a study of control samples from healthy donors and cancer patients. The assay was immunoSEQ multiplex PCR, and TCRdb's table has in-frame clones only and misses some. The sample has hundreds of thousands of clones; roughly 80% are singletons. The V gene's germline CDR1 is LNHDA and CDR2 SQIVND (reference sequence). The CDR3 runs 13 residues. The germline V and J ends were trimmed by 4 bases and 3 bases, with 8 bases remaining between them. This chain uses TRBV19 with TRBJ2-3; D is unresolved. The sample consisted of PBMCs. This sequence originates from a woman in her fifties or sixties with lung cancer. This CDR3 reads CASSTSRTDTQYF. The CDR3 DNA reads as TGTGCCAGTAGTACGTCGAGGACAGATACGCAGTATTTT. Full variable domain (rest looked up from reference TRBV19 and TRBJ2-3): DGGITQSPKYLFRKEGQNVTLSCEQNLNHDAMYWYRQDPGQGLRLIYYSQIVNDFQKGDIAEGYSVSREKKESFPLTVTSAQKNPTAFYLCASSTSRTDTQYFGPGTRLTVL.